The clone carrying this T cell receptor beta chain has a handful of counts. A J-beta primer mix and a sample-barcoded 5' primer were used in a second PCR of roughly 6 to 11 cycles. Every molecule of cDNA carried a tag from a template-switch adaptor with 12 random nucleotides. TCRdb fed the 5' RACE reads into MiXCR, producing one record per CDR3 protein. In the table there are 1.5 million to 2 million distinct CDR3 sequences, 28% of which are singletons. This CDR3 comprises 12 residues. Germline V gene data show CDR1 as SEHNR and CDR2 as FQNEAQ (reference sequence). The V end lost 5 bases, the J end lost 7 bases, and 12 bases lay between the germline ends. The data are from a study of blood T cells in healthy people across ages.

V is TRBV7-9 and J is TRBJ2-7; the D gene is possibly TRBD1 (5 bases). The sequence was collected from a woman aged 25-40 years in good health. Sample: blood. Written as DNA, the CDR3 is TGTGCCAGCAGCCTCCAATCAGGGGAGCAGTACTTC. Protein product: CASSLQSGEQYF.